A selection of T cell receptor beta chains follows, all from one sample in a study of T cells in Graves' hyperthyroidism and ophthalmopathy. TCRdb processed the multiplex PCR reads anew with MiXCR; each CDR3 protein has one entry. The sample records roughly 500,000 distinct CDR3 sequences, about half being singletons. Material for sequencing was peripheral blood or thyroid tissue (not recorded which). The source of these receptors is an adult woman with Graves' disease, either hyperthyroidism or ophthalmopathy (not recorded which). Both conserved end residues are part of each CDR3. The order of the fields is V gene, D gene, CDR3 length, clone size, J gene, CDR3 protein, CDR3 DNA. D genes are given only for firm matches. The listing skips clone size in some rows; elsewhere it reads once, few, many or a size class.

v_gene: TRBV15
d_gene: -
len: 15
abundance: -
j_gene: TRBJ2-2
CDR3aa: CATSSFTGTGGELFF
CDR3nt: TGTGCCACCAGCAGTTTCACGGGGACGGGCGGGGAGCTGTTTTTT

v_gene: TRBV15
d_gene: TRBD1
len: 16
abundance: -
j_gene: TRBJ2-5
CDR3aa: CATSRTGQDIQETQYF
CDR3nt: TGTGCCACCAGCCGGACCGGACAGGACATCCAAGAGACCCAGTACTTC

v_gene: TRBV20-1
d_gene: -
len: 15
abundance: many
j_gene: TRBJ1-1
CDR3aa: CSAREGTPYYPEAFF
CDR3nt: TGCAGTGCTAGAGAGGGGACCCCATATTACCCTGAAGCTTTCTTT

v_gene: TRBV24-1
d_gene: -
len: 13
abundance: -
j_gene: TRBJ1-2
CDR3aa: CATLGPGSYGYTF
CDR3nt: TGTGCCACCCTCGGGCCCGGGTCTTATGGCTACACCTTC

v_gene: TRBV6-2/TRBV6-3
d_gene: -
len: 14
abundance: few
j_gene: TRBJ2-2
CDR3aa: CASSGAARAGELFF
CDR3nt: TGTGCCAGCAGTGGGGCAGCCAGGGCCGGGGAGCTGTTTTTT

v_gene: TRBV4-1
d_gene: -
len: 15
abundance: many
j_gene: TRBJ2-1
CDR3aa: CASSQDRVLAGEQFF
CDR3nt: TGCGCCAGCAGCCAAGATCGAGTATTGGCGGGTGAGCAGTTCTTC

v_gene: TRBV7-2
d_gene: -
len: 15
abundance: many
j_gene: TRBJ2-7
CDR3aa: CASSDPPLNIYEQYF
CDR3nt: TGTGCCAGCAGCGACCCTCCCCTAAACATCTACGAGCAGTACTTC

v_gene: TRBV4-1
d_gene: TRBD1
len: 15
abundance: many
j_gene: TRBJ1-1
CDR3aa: CASSLYFRGHTEAFF
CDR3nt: TGCGCCAGCAGCCTCTACTTCAGGGGGCATACTGAAGCTTTCTTT

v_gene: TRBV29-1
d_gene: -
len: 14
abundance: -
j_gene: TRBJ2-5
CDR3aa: CSSWNGAGGETQYF
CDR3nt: TGCAGCTCTTGGAACGGGGCTGGAGGGGAGACCCAGTACTTC

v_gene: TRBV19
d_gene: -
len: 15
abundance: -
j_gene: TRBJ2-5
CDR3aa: CASSIDIGGQETQYF
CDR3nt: TGTGCCAGTAGTATAGATATCGGGGGCCAAGAGACCCAGTACTTC

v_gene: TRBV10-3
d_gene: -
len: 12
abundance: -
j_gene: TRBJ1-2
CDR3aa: CAIRRPRGLYTF
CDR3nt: TGTGCCATCAGGAGACCCAGGGGCCTCTACACCTTC

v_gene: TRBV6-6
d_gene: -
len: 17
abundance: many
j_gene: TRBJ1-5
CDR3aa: CASSYSVGAVSNQPQHF
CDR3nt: TGTGCCAGCAGTTACTCGGTCGGAGCAGTCAGCAATCAGCCCCAGCATTTT

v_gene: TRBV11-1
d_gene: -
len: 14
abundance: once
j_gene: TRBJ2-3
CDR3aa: CASSLGQNTDTQYF
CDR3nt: TGTGCCAGCAGCCTTGGACAGAACACTGATACGCAGTATTTT

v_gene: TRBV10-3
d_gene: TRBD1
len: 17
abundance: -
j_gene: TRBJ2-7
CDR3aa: CASRLFGQGASSYEQYF
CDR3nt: TGTGCCAGCCGACTCTTCGGACAGGGGGCGTCCTCCTACGAGCAGTACTTC

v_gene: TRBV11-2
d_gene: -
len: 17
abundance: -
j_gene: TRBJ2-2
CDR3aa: CASSLRMTGWGTGELFF
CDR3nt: TGTGCCAGCAGCTTAAGAATGACAGGCTGGGGGACCGGGGAGCTGTTTTTT

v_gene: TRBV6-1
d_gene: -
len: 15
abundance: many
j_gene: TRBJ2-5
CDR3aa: CASVSSEEWRETQYF
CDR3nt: TGTGCCAGCGTTTCTAGCGAAGAGTGGCGAGAGACCCAGTACTTC

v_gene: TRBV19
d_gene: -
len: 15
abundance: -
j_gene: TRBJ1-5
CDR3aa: CASKTGGKVNQPQHF
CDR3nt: TGTGCCAGTAAAACGGGAGGGAAGGTCAATCAGCCCCAGCATTTT

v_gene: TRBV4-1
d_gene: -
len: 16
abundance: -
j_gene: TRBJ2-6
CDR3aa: CASSQEQGSGANVLTF
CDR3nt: TGCGCCAGCAGCCAAGAACAGGGTTCTGGGGCCAACGTCCTGACTTTC

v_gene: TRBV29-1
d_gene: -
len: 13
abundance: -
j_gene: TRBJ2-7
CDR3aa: CSVNVGGTYEQYF
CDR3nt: TGCAGCGTTAACGTCGGGGGAACCTACGAGCAGTACTTC

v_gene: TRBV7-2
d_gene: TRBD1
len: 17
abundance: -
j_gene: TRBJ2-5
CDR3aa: CASSRLPGGKYQETQYF
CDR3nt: TGTGCCAGCAGTCGTCTCCCAGGGGGCAAATACCAAGAGACCCAGTACTTC

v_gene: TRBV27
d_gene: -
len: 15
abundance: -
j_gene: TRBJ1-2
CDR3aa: CASSQAGQAQFGYTF
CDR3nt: TGTGCCAGCAGTCAGGCGGGACAAGCTCAGTTCGGCTACACCTTC

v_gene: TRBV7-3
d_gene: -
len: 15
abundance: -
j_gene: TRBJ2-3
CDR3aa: CASSLRYGSTDTQYF
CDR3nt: TGTGCCAGCAGCTTAAGATACGGGAGCACAGATACGCAGTATTTT

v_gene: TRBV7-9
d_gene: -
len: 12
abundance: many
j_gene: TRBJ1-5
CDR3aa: CASTRGNQPQHF
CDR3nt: TGTGCCAGCACCCGGGGGAATCAGCCCCAGCATTTT

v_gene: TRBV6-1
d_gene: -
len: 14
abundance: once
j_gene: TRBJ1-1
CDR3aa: CASSEGGGFTEAFF
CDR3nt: TGTGCCAGCAGTGAAGGCGGGGGGTTCACTGAAGCTTTCTTT

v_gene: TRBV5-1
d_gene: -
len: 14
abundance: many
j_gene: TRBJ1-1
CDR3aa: CASSLSPGVLSAFF
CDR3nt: TGCGCCAGCAGCTTATCTCCGGGGGTACTGTCGGCTTTCTTT

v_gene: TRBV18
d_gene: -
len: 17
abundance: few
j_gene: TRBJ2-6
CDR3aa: CASSPATGRTGANVLTF
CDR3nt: TGTGCCAGCTCACCCGCGACAGGACGTACTGGGGCCAACGTCCTGACTTTC

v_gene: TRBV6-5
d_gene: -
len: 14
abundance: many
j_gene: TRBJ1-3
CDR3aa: CASSQDVSGNTIYF
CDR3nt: TGTGCCAGCAGCCAGGACGTCTCTGGAAACACCATATATTTT

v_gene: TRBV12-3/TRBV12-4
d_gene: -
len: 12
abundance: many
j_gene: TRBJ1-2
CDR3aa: CASSLAGASYTF
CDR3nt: TGTGCCAGCAGTTTGGCGGGGGCGAGCTACACCTTC

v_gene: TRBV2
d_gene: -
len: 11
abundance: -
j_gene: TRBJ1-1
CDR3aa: CASSGQEGAFF
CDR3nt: TGTGCCAGCAGTGGACAGGAGGGCGCTTTCTTT

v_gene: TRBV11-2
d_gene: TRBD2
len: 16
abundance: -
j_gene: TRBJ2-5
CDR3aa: CASSQSLAGGPETQYF
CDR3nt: TGTGCCAGCAGCCAGTCACTAGCGGGAGGGCCCGAGACCCAGTACTTC

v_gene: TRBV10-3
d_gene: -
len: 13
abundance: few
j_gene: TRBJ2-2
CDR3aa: CAISEEGLGELFF
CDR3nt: TGTGCCATCAGTGAGGAAGGTCTCGGGGAGCTGTTTTTT

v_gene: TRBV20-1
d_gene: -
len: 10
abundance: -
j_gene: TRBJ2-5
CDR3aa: CSARVGTQYF
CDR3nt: TGCAGTGCTAGAGTGGGGACCCAGTACTTC

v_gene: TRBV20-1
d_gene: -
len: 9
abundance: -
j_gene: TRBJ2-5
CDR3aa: CSAPLTQYF
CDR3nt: TGCAGTGCCCCCTTGACCCAGTACTTC

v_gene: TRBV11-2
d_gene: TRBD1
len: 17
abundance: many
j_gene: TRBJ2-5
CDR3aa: CASSLMDRGLRVETQYF
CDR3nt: TGTGCCAGCAGCCTCATGGACAGGGGGCTGAGGGTGGAGACCCAGTACTTC

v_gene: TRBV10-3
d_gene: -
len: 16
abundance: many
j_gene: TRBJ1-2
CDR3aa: CAISESEWGADYGYTF
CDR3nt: TGTGCCATCAGTGAGTCGGAGTGGGGGGCGGACTATGGCTACACCTTC

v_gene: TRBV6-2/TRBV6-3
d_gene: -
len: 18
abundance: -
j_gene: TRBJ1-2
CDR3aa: CASSRTTPEPQANYGYTF
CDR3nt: TGTGCCAGCAGTCGAACCACCCCGGAACCTCAAGCTAACTATGGCTACACCTTC

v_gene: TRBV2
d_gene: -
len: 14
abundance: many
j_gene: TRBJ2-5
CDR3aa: CASSRGLGGETQYF
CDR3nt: TGTGCCAGCAGTCGAGGACTGGGGGGAGAGACCCAGTACTTC

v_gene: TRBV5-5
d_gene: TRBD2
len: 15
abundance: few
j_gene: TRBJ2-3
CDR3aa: CASSFLLAVTDTQYF
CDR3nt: TGTGCCAGCAGCTTTCTACTAGCGGTTACAGATACGCAGTATTTT

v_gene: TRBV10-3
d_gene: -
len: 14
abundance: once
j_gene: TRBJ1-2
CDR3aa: CAIRISGVHYGYTF
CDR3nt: TGTGCCATCAGGATCTCCGGGGTGCACTATGGCTACACCTTC

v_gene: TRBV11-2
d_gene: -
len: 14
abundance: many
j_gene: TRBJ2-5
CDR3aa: CASSLLLGEETQYF
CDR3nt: TGTGCCAGCAGCTTGTTGCTAGGAGAAGAGACCCAGTACTTC

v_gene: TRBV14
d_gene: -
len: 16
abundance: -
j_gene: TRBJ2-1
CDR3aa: CASSQDLDGPYNEQFF
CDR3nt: TGTGCCAGCAGCCAAGATCTTGATGGACCTTACAATGAGCAGTTCTTC

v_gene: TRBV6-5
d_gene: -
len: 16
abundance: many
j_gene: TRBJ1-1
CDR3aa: CASSEQVLTGGGEAFF
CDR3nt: TGTGCCAGCAGTGAGCAGGTTCTGACTGGGGGGGGTGAAGCTTTCTTT

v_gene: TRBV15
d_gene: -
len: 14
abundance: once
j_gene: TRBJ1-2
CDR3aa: CATSSQQGLYGYTF
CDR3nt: TGTGCCACCAGCAGCCAACAGGGACTCTATGGCTACACCTTC

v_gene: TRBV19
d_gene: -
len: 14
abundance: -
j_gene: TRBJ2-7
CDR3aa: CASSIPGAGYEQYF
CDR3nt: TGTGCCAGTAGTATCCCGGGGGCAGGCTACGAGCAGTACTTC

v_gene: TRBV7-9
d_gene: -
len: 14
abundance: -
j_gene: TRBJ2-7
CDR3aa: CASSLVGADYEQYF
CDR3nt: TGTGCCAGCAGCTTAGTGGGGGCTGACTACGAGCAGTACTTC

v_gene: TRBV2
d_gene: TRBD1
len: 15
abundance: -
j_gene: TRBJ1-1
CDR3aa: CASRVGQGGNTEAFF
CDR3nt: TGTGCCAGCAGGGTGGGACAGGGAGGGAACACTGAAGCTTTCTTT

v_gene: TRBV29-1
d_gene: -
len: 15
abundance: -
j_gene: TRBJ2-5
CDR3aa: CSVGPTGTPQETQYF
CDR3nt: TGCAGCGTGGGCCCTACCGGGACACCTCAAGAGACCCAGTACTTC

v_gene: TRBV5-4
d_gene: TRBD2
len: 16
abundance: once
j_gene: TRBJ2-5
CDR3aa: CASSLVASGVGETQYF
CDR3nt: TGTGCCAGCAGCTTGGTAGCTAGCGGGGTAGGAGAGACCCAGTACTTC

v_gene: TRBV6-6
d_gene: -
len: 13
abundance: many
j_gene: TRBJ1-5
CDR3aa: CASSYEGYQPQHF
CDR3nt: TGTGCCAGCAGTTACGAAGGGTATCAGCCCCAGCATTTT

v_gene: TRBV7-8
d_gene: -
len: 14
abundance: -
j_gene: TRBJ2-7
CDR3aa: CASSLDTGTYEQYF
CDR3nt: TGTGCCAGCAGCTTGGATACAGGTACCTACGAGCAGTACTTC

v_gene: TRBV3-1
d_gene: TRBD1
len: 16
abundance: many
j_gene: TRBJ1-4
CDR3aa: CASSQYTTGVFEKLFF
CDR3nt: TGTGCCAGCAGCCAGTATACCACAGGGGTTTTTGAAAAACTGTTTTTT

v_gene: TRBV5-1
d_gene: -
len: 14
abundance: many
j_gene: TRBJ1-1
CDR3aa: CASSLGNLNTEAFF
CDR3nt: TGCGCCAGCAGCTTGGGGAACTTGAACACTGAAGCTTTCTTT

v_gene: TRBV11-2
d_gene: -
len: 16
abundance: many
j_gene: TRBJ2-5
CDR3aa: CASSLGVPQMGGTQYF
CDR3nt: TGTGCCAGCAGCTTAGGGGTCCCTCAGATGGGGGGGACCCAGTACTTC

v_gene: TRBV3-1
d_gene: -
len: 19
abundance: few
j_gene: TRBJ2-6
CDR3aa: CASSPAPRRLPPGANVLTF
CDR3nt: TGTGCCAGCAGCCCAGCTCCAAGACGGCTCCCGCCGGGGGCCAACGTCCTGACTTTC

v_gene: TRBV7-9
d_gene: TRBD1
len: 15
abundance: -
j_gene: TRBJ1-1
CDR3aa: CASSSKGGMNTEAFF
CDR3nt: TGTGCCAGCAGCTCCAAAGGGGGCATGAACACTGAAGCTTTCTTT

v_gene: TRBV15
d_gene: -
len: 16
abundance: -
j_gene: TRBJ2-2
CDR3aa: CATSSLARLHTGELFF
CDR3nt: TGTGCCACCAGCAGCTTGGCCCGACTACACACCGGGGAGCTGTTTTTT

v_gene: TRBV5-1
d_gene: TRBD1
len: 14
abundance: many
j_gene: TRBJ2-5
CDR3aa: CASSPQGVEETQYF
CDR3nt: TGCGCCAGCAGCCCCCAGGGGGTGGAAGAGACCCAGTACTTC

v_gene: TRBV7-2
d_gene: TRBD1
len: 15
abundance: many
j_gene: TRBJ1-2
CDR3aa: CASSLEGTEGYGYTF
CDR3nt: TGTGCCAGCAGCTTAGAGGGGACAGAGGGCTATGGCTACACCTTC

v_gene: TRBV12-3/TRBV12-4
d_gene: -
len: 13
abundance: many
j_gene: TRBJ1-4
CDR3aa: CASRDGRDEKLFF
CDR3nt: TGTGCCAGCAGGGACGGCCGGGATGAAAAACTGTTTTTT